This record concerns one T cell receptor beta chain sequence. Antigen unknown. The data belong to a study of CD8+ T cells in alopecia areata. Findings and caveats of the study: Clonality in lesional scalp, especially alopecia totalis/universalis, exceeded that of normal scalp.

RNA extraction was followed by reverse transcription into cDNA, which acted as the sequencing template. Libraries were prepared by immunoSEQ multiplex PCR; TCRdb keeps only in-frame clonotypes and omits some of them. The table lists about 190,000 clones, approximately 56% of them singletons. CDR3 size: 17 residues. CDR1 and CDR2 from the germline V gene are SGHVS and FQNEAQ. Trimming at V came to 2 bases and at J to 2 bases, leaving 10 bases not matched to a gene. The clonotype was recovered from a human donor with alopecia areata. This chain uses TRBV7-8 with TRBJ1-1; 8 nucleotides align to TRBD1. This material consisted of CD4+ T cells sorted from blood, taken at week 0. CDR3 loop: CASSLTTGARINTEAFF. CDR3 in DNA: TGTGCCAGCAGCTTAACGACAGGGGCGAGGATTAACACTGAAGCTTTCTTT.